A selection of T cell receptor beta chains follows, all from one sample in a study of T cell repertoires in cytomegalovirus infection. TCRdb used MiXCR to reprocess the reads, holding one entry per CDR3 protein. The sample consists of a few hundred thousand distinct CDR3 sequences, roughly 23% of them appearing once. The sequencing input was CD8+ T cells from PBMCs. These receptors were obtained from a human donor in good health (CMV status not recorded). Some clones in this sample may be carry-over from other donors' samples. CDR3s include the opening cysteine and the closing phenylalanine or tryptophan. A D gene is named only where the DNA matches it firmly. Not all rows give a size; the values are once, few, many and, for expanded clones, a class.

abundance	j_gene	len	v_gene	d_gene	CDR3nt	CDR3aa
many	TRBJ2-2	14	TRBV28	NA	TGTGCCAGCAGTCTCCGGGACGACACCGGGGAGCTGTTTTTT	CASSLRDDTGELFF
NA	TRBJ2-7	13	TRBV11-2	NA	TGTGCCAGCAGCCCGGAGTATTGGTACGAGCAGTACTTC	CASSPEYWYEQYF
few	TRBJ1-1	13	TRBV6-5	NA	TGTGCCAGCAGTTACGTCGGGGGGGCTGAAGCTTTCTTT	CASSYVGGAEAFF
many	TRBJ2-6	15	TRBV5-6	NA	TGTGCCAGCAGTTGGAGCCGCTCTGGGGCCAACGTCCTGACTTTC	CASSWSRSGANVLTF
few	TRBJ1-2	12	TRBV27	NA	TGTGCCAGAACAGGGAATAACTATGGCTACACCTTC	CARTGNNYGYTF
few	TRBJ2-1	14	TRBV29-1	NA	TGCAGCGTAGAAAGCGCAGGGATAATGAAGGAGCAGTTCTTC	CSVESAGIMKEQFF
many	TRBJ1-1	12	TRBV7-9	NA	TGTGCCAGCAGCTTAGCAGGGGCTGAAGCTTTCTTT	CASSLAGAEAFF
many	TRBJ2-2	15	TRBV6-5	NA	TGTGCCAGCAGTTACTCGAGTTTAGGCACCGGGGAGCTGTTTTTT	CASSYSSLGTGELFF
many	TRBJ1-1	19	TRBV7-9	NA	TGTGCCAGCAGCTTATTCCGGGACAAGGATGTCCGTAATGCGGGTGAAGCTTTCTTT	CASSLFRDKDVRNAGEAFF
many	TRBJ2-1	15	TRBV20-1	NA	TGCAGTGCTAAACCATCGGACAGATACTACAATGAGCAGTTCTTC	CSAKPSDRYYNEQFF
NA	TRBJ2-1	15	TRBV5-1	TRBD2	TGCGCCAGCAGTCTCCCACTAGCGGTAAACAATGAGCAGTTCTTC	CASSLPLAVNNEQFF
few	TRBJ2-1	16	TRBV20-1	NA	TGCAGTGCTAGAGATGGCGGGGCTAGCCCAGGGGATGAGCAGTTCTTC	CSARDGGASPGDEQFF
NA	TRBJ1-1	13	TRBV24-1	NA	TGTGCCACCAGTGAGGGGGGCAACACTGAAGCTTTCTTT	CATSEGGNTEAFF
NA	TRBJ2-2	12	TRBV5-1	NA	TGCGCCAGCAGCTTTTTCCCCGGGGAGCTGTTTTTT	CASSFFPGELFF
many	TRBJ2-5	16	TRBV7-8	NA	TGTGCCAGCAGCTTAGCCGGGGGCCCGTACCAAGAGACCCAGTACTTC	CASSLAGGPYQETQYF
NA	TRBJ2-5	15	TRBV6-2/TRBV6-3	NA	TGTGCCAGCAGTTACTCGGACAGCCTACAAGAGACCCAGTACTTC	CASSYSDSLQETQYF
few	TRBJ1-1	14	TRBV14	NA	TGTGCCAGCAGTTCCCTGCCCGGAGGGACTGAAGCTTTCTTT	CASSSLPGGTEAFF
NA	TRBJ1-1	11	TRBV7-9	NA	TGTGCCAGCAGCTTCGTTACTGAAGCTTTCTTT	CASSFVTEAFF
NA	TRBJ2-3	16	TRBV2	TRBD2	TGTGCCAGCAGTCCTTGGGGACTAGCGGGGGTAGATACGCAGTATTTT	CASSPWGLAGVDTQYF
few	TRBJ2-6	17	TRBV7-6	NA	TGTGCCAGCAGCTTAGTGGCTTCAGGAGCTGGGGCCAACGTCCTGACTTTC	CASSLVASGAGANVLTF
NA	TRBJ1-2	13	TRBV28	NA	TGTGCCAGCAGTTTACTTAAGAACTATGGCTACACCTTC	CASSLLKNYGYTF
many	TRBJ2-1	15	TRBV5-4	TRBD1	TGTGCCAGCAGAGACGGGACAGGGGGCGGCTATGAGCAGTTCTTC	CASRDGTGGGYEQFF
few	TRBJ1-1	13	TRBV5-4	NA	TGTGCCAGCAGCTACCATGACCCCCGAGAGGCTTTCTTT	CASSYHDPREAFF
few	TRBJ2-1	15	TRBV28	NA	TGTGCCAGCAGGGAAGACTCCATCTCCTACAATGAGCAGTTCTTC	CASREDSISYNEQFF
few	TRBJ2-7	14	TRBV9	NA	TGTGCCAGCAGCTTGGGGGGCCCTTCCTACGAGCAGTACTTC	CASSLGGPSYEQYF
NA	TRBJ1-4	14	TRBV20-1	NA	TGCAGTGCTAGAAGCAGGGCAACTAATGAAAAACTGTTTTTT	CSARSRATNEKLFF
few	TRBJ1-4	16	TRBV19	NA	TGTGCCAGTAGTCCTCGGATATCTCAGGTGGATGAAAAACTGTTTTTT	CASSPRISQVDEKLFF
few	TRBJ1-1	12	TRBV29-1	NA	TGCAGCGTTGAACTCCTAGACGCCTTGGCTTTCTTT	CSVELLDALAFF
few	TRBJ2-2	16	TRBV6-1	NA	TGTGCCAGCAGCTTCCTTTGGACAGCGAACACCGGGGAGCTGTTTTTT	CASSFLWTANTGELFF
few	TRBJ2-1	13	TRBV5-1	NA	TGCGCCAGCAGCCCCCTTTGGGGCAATGAGCAGTTCTTC	CASSPLWGNEQFF
NA	TRBJ2-1	16	TRBV5-1	TRBD2	TGCGCCAGCAGCTTGGCCCAGAGCGGGGGTATCAATGAGCAGTTCTTC	CASSLAQSGGINEQFF
NA	TRBJ1-2	13	TRBV9	NA	TGTGCCAGCAGCCCCTCAACAGGCTATGGCTACACCTTC	CASSPSTGYGYTF
few	TRBJ1-2	13	TRBV29-1	TRBD1	TGCAGCGCAGGGACAGGGTATGACTATGGCTACACCTTC	CSAGTGYDYGYTF
many	TRBJ2-2	16	TRBV7-8	NA	TGTGCCAGCAGCTTGGAGGAGGGGGCGAACACCGGGGAGCTGTTTTTT	CASSLEEGANTGELFF
many	TRBJ2-1	15	TRBV7-9	TRBD2	TGTGCCAGCAGCTTCCCGGGACTAGGGATCGGTGAGCAGTTCTTC	CASSFPGLGIGEQFF
NA	TRBJ1-3	16	TRBV7-8	NA	TGTGCCAGCAGCTTAGGGGTAGAGAACTATGGAAACACCATATATTTT	CASSLGVENYGNTIYF
NA	TRBJ2-5	13	TRBV27	NA	TGTGCCAGCAGTCGGGGGGCCTGGGAGACCCAGTACTTC	CASSRGAWETQYF
NA	TRBJ1-3	14	TRBV7-8	NA	TGTGCCAGCAGCCCTCCCGGGTGGGGAAACACCATATATTTT	CASSPPGWGNTIYF
once	TRBJ2-7	17	TRBV4-1	TRBD2	TGTGCCAGCAGTCCCGGGAGACTAGCGGGGGGTTACTACGAGCAGTACTTC	CASSPGRLAGGYYEQYF
many	TRBJ2-2	15	TRBV7-8	NA	TGTGCCAGCAGCTTAGGGGCGGGTAACACCGGGGAGCTGTTTTTT	CASSLGAGNTGELFF
many	TRBJ2-7	12	TRBV7-9	NA	TGTGCCAGCAGCTTACAGGGTTACGAGCAGTACTTC	CASSLQGYEQYF
NA	TRBJ1-1	13	TRBV20-1	NA	TGCAGTGCTCAGAACGGGTTACGGGGTGAAGCTTTCTTT	CSAQNGLRGEAFF
NA	TRBJ1-5	15	TRBV20-1	NA	TGCAGTGCTAGGTCTGGGCAGCTGAGCAATCAGCCCCAGCATTTT	CSARSGQLSNQPQHF
NA	TRBJ2-4	19	TRBV28	TRBD2	TGTGCCAGCAGCCGAGAGGCTAGCGGGGGGGCGGGTAGACGAAACATTCAGTACTTC	CASSREASGGAGRRNIQYF
NA	TRBJ2-2	13	TRBV29-1	TRBD1	TGCAGCGTTCAGGGGGCGAACACCGGGGAGCTGTTTTTT	CSVQGANTGELFF
many	TRBJ2-7	14	TRBV7-8	NA	TGTGCCAGCAGCTTGGGGACTGTCGCCTACGAGCAGTACTTC	CASSLGTVAYEQYF
NA	TRBJ1-1	13	TRBV4-1	NA	TGCGCCAGCAGCCCCTACGGGGGGCAGCAAGCTTTCTTT	CASSPYGGQQAFF
NA	TRBJ2-2	15	TRBV20-1	TRBD2	TGCAGTGCCTCACTAGCGGGGGGGGACACCGGGGAGCTGTTTTTT	CSASLAGGDTGELFF
many	TRBJ2-7	14	TRBV7-9	NA	TGTGCCAGCAGCTTCGGGCTAGCGCACTACGAGCAGTACTTC	CASSFGLAHYEQYF
few	TRBJ2-1	12	TRBV20-1	NA	TGCAGTGCTAGAGATCACTACAATGAGCAGTTCTTC	CSARDHYNEQFF
NA	TRBJ2-7	15	TRBV4-3	TRBD1	TGCGCCAGCAGCCAAGCCGGGACAGGGGGCTACGAGCAGTACTTC	CASSQAGTGGYEQYF
few	TRBJ2-1	11	TRBV30	NA	TGTGCCTGGAGCTGGGGGGATGAGCAGTTCTTC	CAWSWGDEQFF